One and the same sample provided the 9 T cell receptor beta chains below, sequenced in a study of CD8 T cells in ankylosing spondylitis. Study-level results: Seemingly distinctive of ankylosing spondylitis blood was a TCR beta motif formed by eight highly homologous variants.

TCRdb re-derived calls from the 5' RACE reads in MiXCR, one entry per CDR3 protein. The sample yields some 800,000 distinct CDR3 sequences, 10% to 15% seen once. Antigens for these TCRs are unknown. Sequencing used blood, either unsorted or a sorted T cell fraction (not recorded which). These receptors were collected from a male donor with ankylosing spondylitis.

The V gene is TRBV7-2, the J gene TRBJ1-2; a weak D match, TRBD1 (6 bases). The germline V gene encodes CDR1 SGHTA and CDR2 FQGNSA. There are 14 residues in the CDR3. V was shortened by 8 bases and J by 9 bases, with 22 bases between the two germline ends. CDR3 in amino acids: CASAGMGWGHSYTF. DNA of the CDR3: TGTGCCAGCGCTGGTATGGGCTGGGGACACAGCTACACCTTC.

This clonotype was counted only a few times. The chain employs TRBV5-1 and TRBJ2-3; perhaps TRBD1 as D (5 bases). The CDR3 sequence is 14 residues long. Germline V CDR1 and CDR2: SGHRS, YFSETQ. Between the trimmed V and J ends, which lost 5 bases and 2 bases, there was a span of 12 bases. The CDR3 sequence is CASRYRQNTDTQYF. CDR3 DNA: TGCGCCAGCAGATACCGACAGAACACAGATACGCAGTATTTT.

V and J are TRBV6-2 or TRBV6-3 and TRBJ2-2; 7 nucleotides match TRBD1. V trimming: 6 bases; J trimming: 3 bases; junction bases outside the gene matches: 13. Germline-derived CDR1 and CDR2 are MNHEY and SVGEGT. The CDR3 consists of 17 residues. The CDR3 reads CASSSLPGQLYTGELFF. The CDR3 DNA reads TGTGCCAGCAGCTCACTCCCGGGACAGCTTTACACCGGGGAGCTGTTTTTT.

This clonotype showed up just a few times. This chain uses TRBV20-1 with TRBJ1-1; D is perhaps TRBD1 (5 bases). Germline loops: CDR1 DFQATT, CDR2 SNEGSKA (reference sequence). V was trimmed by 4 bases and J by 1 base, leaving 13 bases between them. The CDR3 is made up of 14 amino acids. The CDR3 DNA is TGCAGTGCTAACTCCCCAGGGTGGAACACTGAAGCTTTCTTT. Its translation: CSANSPGWNTEAFF.

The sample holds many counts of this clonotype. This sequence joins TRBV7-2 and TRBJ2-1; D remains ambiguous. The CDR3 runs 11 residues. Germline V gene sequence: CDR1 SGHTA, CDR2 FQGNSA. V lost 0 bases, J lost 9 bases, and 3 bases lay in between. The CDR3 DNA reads TGTGCCAGCAGCTTAGCGGGTGAGCAGTTCTTC. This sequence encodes CASSLAGEQFF.

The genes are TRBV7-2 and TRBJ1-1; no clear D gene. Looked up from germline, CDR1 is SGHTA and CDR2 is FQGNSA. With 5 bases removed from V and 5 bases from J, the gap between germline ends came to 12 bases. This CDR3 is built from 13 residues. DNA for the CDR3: TGTGCCAGCAGCCCACCCGCAGGAACTGAAGCTTTCTTT. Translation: CASSPPAGTEAFF. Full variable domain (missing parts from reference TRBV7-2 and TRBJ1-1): GAGVSQSPSNKVTEKGKDVELRCDPISGHTALYWYRQSLGQGLEFLIYFQGNSAPDKSGLPSDRFSAERTGGSVSTLTIQRTQQEDSAVYLCASSPPAGTEAFFGQGTRLTVV.

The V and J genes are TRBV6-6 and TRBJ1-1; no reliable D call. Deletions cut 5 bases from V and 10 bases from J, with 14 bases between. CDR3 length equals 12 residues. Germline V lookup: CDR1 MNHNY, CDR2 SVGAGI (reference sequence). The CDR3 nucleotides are TGTGCCAGCAGTCGATCCGACGACCCAGCTTTCTTT. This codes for CASSRSDDPAFF.

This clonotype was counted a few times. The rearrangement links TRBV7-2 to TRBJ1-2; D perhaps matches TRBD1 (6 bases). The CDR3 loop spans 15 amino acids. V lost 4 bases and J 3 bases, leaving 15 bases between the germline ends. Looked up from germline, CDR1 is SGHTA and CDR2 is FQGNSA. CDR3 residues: CASSSSRGGDYGYTF. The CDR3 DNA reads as TGTGCCAGCAGCTCGAGCAGGGGAGGAGACTATGGCTACACCTTC.

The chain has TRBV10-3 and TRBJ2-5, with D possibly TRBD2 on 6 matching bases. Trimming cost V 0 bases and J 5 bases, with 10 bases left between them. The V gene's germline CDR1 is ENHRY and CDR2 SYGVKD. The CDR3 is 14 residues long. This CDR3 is CAISESGGRETQYF. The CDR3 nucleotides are TGTGCCATCAGTGAGTCGGGGGGTAGGGAGACCCAGTACTTC.